Sequencing of this TCR beta chain was carried out in a study of blood T cells in healthy people across ages (dated by TCRdb to the mid-2010s). Regarding the study in general: Template switching captured roughly one uniquely barcoded TCR beta cDNA molecule per two T cells in model experiments. The study measured age-related changes in TCR beta repertoire diversity using deep sequencing normalized with unique cDNA molecular identifiers. Donors were grouped into four age groups: young (average approximately 16 years), middle-aged (over 35), aged (roughly 62) and long-lived (just over 80). Donors of different ages were randomly distributed across sequencing lanes to avoid experimental bias. Two additional independent replicas of 1 million unique cDNA reads from the same blood draw were analyzed for two donors (one aged 18 to 30 and one aged 80 or older). What the study reported, not specific to this receptor: Because donor CMV infection status was unknown, age-related changes in expanded clonotypes were potentially confounded. The long-lived group showed more naive CD4+ T cells, fewer expanded clones and increased TCR diversity than the aged group, suggesting age selection. Since profiling was done on bulk unsorted PBMCs, naive and antigen-experienced compartments could not be conclusively compared. Observed TCR beta diversity per million T cells fell roughly linearly with age, and a significant reduction was already apparent by age around 44. Observed TCR beta diversity correlated strongly with the percentage of naive T cells measured by flow cytometry. Estimates of total diversity from one million sequenced T cells were regarded as lower bounds and underestimates.

The donors were 40 or so Caucasian individuals from Russia, aged roughly 6 to 90 years, who were systemically healthy. Each donor gave about 9.2 milliliters of peripheral blood, drawn into EDTA-treated Vacutainer tubes. Ficoll-Paque density-gradient centrifugation was used to isolate PBMCs, with at least 6.5 million per sample. Total RNA, at least 5 micrograms per sample, was extracted from PBMCs with Trizol reagent. For every donor, flow cytometry on a PBMC aliquot measured the percentage of naive CD45RAhigh/CD27high T cells. In regard to this clonotype: Its binding antigen is unknown. Base qualities are missing; no much larger clone stands one base away.

The CDR1 and CDR2 encoded by the germline V gene are SQVTM and ANQGSEA. The V end gives up 4 bases and the J end 1 base, leaving 2 bases in the junction not matched to a gene. Measured from the cysteine to the phenylalanine, the CDR3 is 13 residues long. Here the CDR3 DNA is all that survives: 39 bases in frame from base 1. The library was produced with 5' RACE. Sequenced on an Illumina HiSeq 2500. A second roughly 7 to 11 cycle PCR used a sample-barcoded 5' primer and a J-beta primer mix. A template-switch 5' adaptor carrying 12 random nucleotides introduced a unique molecular identifier onto each TCR beta cDNA molecule. Each sample yielded at least 3 million CDR3-containing paired-end reads. The Mint cDNA synthesis kit, primed by a TRBC-specific oligonucleotide, was used to synthesize first-strand cDNA from all RNA. After uracil-DNA glycosylase treatment, a first 18-cycle PCR used universal primers M1SS and BC2_uni_R on all cDNA. On the study's bioinformatics: Normalization of each sample was performed by random selection of 1 million high-quality reads, each carrying a distinct molecular identifier. Instead of being binned into consensus sequences, reads with shared molecular identifiers were discarded. MiTCR, run with a Q25 quality threshold and the strictest error-elimination algorithm, handled CDR3 identification, clonotype clustering and error correction. Lower-bound total TCR beta diversity was estimated with a nonparametric unseen species model using Euler transformation. TCRdb took the public reads, trimmed them with fastp at Q25, ran MiXCR for clone calling and kept in-frame beta chains. Entries are consolidated by CDR3 protein sequence, retaining the most common genes and DNA. TCRdb's processing, not the authors', yielded these V and J calls. Counted in this sample were 1,300,000 or so distinct CDR3 sequences; 45% to 70% of them appeared once. The leading ten clones occupy about 6.3% of the sample.

This clonotype was sampled from a man aged 18 to 30 in good health. Sequenced: blood. This chain is built from TRBV29-1 and TRBJ2-3, and 7 junctional nucleotides match TRBD1. The base sequence is TGCAGCGTTGGACAGGGCCGCACAGATACGCAGTATTTT. This codes for CSVGQGRTDTQYF.